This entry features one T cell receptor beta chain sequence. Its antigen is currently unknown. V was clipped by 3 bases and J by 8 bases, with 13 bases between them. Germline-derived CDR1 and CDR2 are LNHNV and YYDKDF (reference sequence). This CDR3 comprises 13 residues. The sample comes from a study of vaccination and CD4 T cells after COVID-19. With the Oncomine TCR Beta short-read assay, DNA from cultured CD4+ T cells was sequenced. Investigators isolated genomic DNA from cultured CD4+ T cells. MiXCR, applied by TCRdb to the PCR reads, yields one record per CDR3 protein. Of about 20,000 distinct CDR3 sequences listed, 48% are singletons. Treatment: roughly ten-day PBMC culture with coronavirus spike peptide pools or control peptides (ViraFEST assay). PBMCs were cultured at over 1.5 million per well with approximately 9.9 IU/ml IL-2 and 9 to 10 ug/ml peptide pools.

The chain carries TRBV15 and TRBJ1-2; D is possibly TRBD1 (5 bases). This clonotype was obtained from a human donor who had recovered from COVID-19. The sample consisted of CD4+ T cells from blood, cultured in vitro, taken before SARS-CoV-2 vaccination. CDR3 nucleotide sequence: TGTGCCACCAGCAGCGACACAGGATTCGGCTACACCTTC. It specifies CATSSDTGFGYTF.